Listed here are 6 T cell receptor beta chains from one sample, sequenced in a study of blood T cell repertoires in COVID-19. Only in-frame clones appear in the TCRdb table, and some are missing; sequencing was by immunoSEQ multiplex PCR. The sample shows around 180,000 clones, roughly 81% of them seen only once. What was sequenced was peripheral blood. The receptor set was obtained from a woman aged 80 or older with COVID-19, enrolled during active disease.

J is TRBJ1-4 and V is TRBV4-3; TRBD1 agrees at 11 bases. Germline V gives CDR1 LGHNA, CDR2 YSLEER. The CDR3 spans 16 residues. V shed 0 bases and J 7 bases; nucleotides not matched to a gene: 4. The CDR3 reads CASSQDTGTGGEKLFF. CDR3 in DNA: TGCGCCAGCAGCCAAGATACCGGGACAGGGGGTGAAAAACTGTTTTTT.

The V gene is TRBV11-3, the J gene TRBJ1-1; D not resolved. The length of the CDR3 is 14 residues. In germline, CDR1 is SGHNT, CDR2 YENEEA. V was clipped by 4 bases and J by 4 bases, with 13 bases between them. Here the CDR3 DNA reads TGTGCCAGCAGCTCCAGGCGCCTTATCACTGAAGCTTTCTTT. This translates into CASSSRRLITEAFF.

This clone was seen only a few times. V gene TRBV5-1 combines with J gene TRBJ1-4; possible D gene TRBD1, 5 bases. Germline V gene sequence: CDR1 SGHRS, CDR2 YFSETQ. The CDR3 contains 14 residues. Trimming shortened V by 4 bases and J by 6 bases, and 13 bases separated the two germline ends. The CDR3 DNA is TGCGCCAGCAGCGGCGGCAGGGTGGATGAAAAACTGTTTTTT. Translated: CASSGGRVDEKLFF.

The chain recombines TRBV11-2 with TRBJ2-1; 8 bases agree with TRBD2. Trimming took 0 bases from V and 4 from J; bases not matched to a gene: 8. The length of the CDR3 is 17 residues. The germline V gene has CDR1 SGHAT and CDR2 FQNNGV. The CDR3 DNA reads TGTGCCAGCAGCTTAGATTTCGGTAGCGGGGATTACAATGAGCAGTTCTTC. This translates into CASSLDFGSGDYNEQFF.

This clone was seen a handful of times. This chain joins TRBV7-2 and TRBJ1-1; 11 bases line up with TRBD1. The germline V gene has CDR1 SGHTA and CDR2 FQGNSA. The V gene end was trimmed by 3 bases and the J gene end by 11 bases; junction bases not matched to a gene: 5. This CDR3 spans 13 amino acids. The CDR3 loop is CASSLDRGRSAFF. The CDR3, as DNA: TGTGCCAGCAGCTTGGACAGGGGGCGCAGTGCTTTCTTT.

The V call is TRBV2, the J call TRBJ1-1; possible D gene TRBD1, 6 bases. Germline V gene sequence: CDR1 SNHLY, CDR2 FYNNEI. V lost 3 bases, J lost 5 bases, and 13 bases lay in between. The CDR3 consists of 14 residues. The chain's CDR3 is CASSEEQGVTEAFF. CDR3 in DNA: TGTGCCAGCAGTGAGGAACAGGGAGTGACTGAAGCTTTCTTT.